This T cell receptor beta chain was identified in a study of T cell repertoires in cytomegalovirus infection. The trim removed 4 bases at V and 2 bases at J, leaving 5 bases unmatched. The CDR3 sequence is 15 residues long. Germline CDR1 and CDR2: MDHEN and SYDVKM. TCRdb used MiXCR to reprocess the reads, holding one entry per CDR3 protein. The data contain roughly 630,000 distinct CDR3 sequences, 20% to 25% of them singletons. The table lists this clonotype with a few counts. J is TRBJ2-3 and V is TRBV28; 8 bases map to TRBD1. The sequenced sample consisted of CD8+ T cells from PBMCs. This TCR was sampled from a human donor in good health (CMV status not recorded). Some clones in this sample may be carry-over from other donors' samples. CDR3 region: CASSYRTGSTDTQYF. The CDR3 bases are TGTGCCAGCAGTTACCGGACAGGGTCCACAGATACGCAGTATTTT.